The 16 T cell receptor beta chains reported below all come from one sample, sequenced in a study of T cell changes during pregnancy in multiple sclerosis. The data were produced by immunoSEQ multiplex PCR, yet TCRdb's version contains in-frame clones alone and is incomplete. The sample records under 85,000 clones, around 91% being singletons. Sequences were derived from peripheral blood, sampled in the third trimester of pregnancy. The receptor set was obtained from a female donor in good health, enrolled as a control in a pregnancy study.

This chain joins TRBV18 and TRBJ1-2; 9 nucleotides agree with TRBD1. This CDR3 has 15 amino acids. From germline, CDR1 is KGHSH and CDR2 LQKENI. The J segment lost 7 bases and the V segment lost 3 bases, leaving 9 bases of the junction unmatched. CDR3 bases: TGTGCCAGCTCACCTTCCGCCGGGACAGGGAGTGGCTACACCTTC. Translating gives CASSPSAGTGSGYTF.

V and J are TRBV11-2 and TRBJ2-1, with 9 positions matching TRBD1. V lost 3 bases and J lost 10; bases outside the gene matches: 1. Germline CDR1 and CDR2: SGHAT and FQNNGV. This CDR3 contains 12 residues. CDR3 DNA sequence: TGTGCCAGCAGCTTGACAGGGGGGGAGCAGTTCTTC. This encodes CASSLTGGEQFF.

The V and J genes are TRBV9 and TRBJ2-1; D might be TRBD2 (7 bases). V dropped 0 bases and J dropped 11 bases, with 18 bases sitting between them. The CDR3 is 15 residues long. The V gene's germline CDR1 is SGDLS and CDR2 YYNGEE. The CDR3 region is CASSVDGGPGWKQFF. CDR3 sequence (DNA): TGTGCCAGCAGCGTAGACGGGGGGCCAGGATGGAAGCAGTTCTTC.

This chain uses TRBV5-6 with TRBJ2-3; D may be TRBD1 (5 bases). Germline V CDR1 and CDR2: SGHDT, YYEEEE. Trimming took off 1 base at V and 5 bases at J, with 8 bases between the two ends. This CDR3 is built from 13 residues. Here the CDR3 DNA reads TGTGCCAGCAGCTTGTGGGGCAGAGATACGCAGTATTTT. As protein: CASSLWGRDTQYF.

The chain joins TRBV7-6 to TRBJ1-1; D is unclear. The CDR3 runs 17 residues. CDR1 is SGHVS and CDR2 is FNYEAQ in the germline V gene. V gave up 1 base and J gave up 3 bases, with 18 bases separating them. The CDR3 DNA sequence: TGTGCCAGCAGCTTAGGGGAGAGGATTGATGGAGACACTGAAGCTTTCTTT. Its protein is CASSLGERIDGDTEAFF.

J is TRBJ2-7 and V is TRBV7-2, with TRBD1 as a possible D gene (5 bases). Germline assignment: CDR1 SGHTA and CDR2 FQGNSA. V was shortened by 5 bases and J by 7 bases, with 15 bases between the two germline ends. This CDR3 is built from 13 residues. DNA of the CDR3: TGTGCCAGCAGCACGACTTCAGGGCTGGAGCAGTACTTC. This translates into CASSTTSGLEQYF.

This chain uses TRBV7-9 with TRBJ2-5, with D hard to call. V was trimmed by 5 bases and J by 5 bases, leaving 12 bases between them. This CDR3 contains 13 residues. Looked up from germline, CDR1 is SEHNR and CDR2 is FQNEAQ (reference sequence). The CDR3 sequence is CASSPPGRETQYF. CDR3 bases: TGTGCCAGCAGCCCACCAGGCAGGGAGACCCAGTACTTC.

The V gene is TRBV15, the J gene TRBJ1-5, with D hard to call. V dropped 0 bases and J dropped 0 bases, with 9 bases sitting between them. The CDR3 contains 16 residues. Germline V CDR1 and CDR2: LNHNV, YYDKDF (reference sequence). CDR3 loop: CATSREQPNSNQPQHF. Here the CDR3 DNA reads TGTGCCACCAGCAGAGAACAGCCCAATAGCAATCAGCCCCAGCATTTT.

V and J are TRBV16 and TRBJ2-5; 9 bases align to TRBD1. V lost 5 bases and J lost 2; bases outside the gene matches: 6. The CDR3 has 15 amino acids. In germline, CDR1 is KGHSY, CDR2 FQNENV. In DNA, the CDR3 is TGTGCCAGCAGCTCCGGGACAGGGTTGCAAGAGACCCAGTACTTC. Its protein is CASSSGTGLQETQYF.

The chain is built from TRBV7-3 and TRBJ2-3; weak D call: TRBD2 (6 bases). The CDR3 contains 15 residues. Trimming pared 5 bases from V and 2 bases from J, leaving 14 bases between. The germline CDR1 and CDR2 sequences are SGHTA and FQGTGA. This chain's CDR3 is CASSRGGGFTDTQYF. CDR3 nucleotides: TGTGCCAGCAGCAGAGGTGGGGGGTTCACAGATACGCAGTATTTT.

This chain uses TRBV7-2 with TRBJ1-1; the match to TRBD1 covers 7 bases. J lost 1 base, V lost 5 bases, and 10 bases had no gene match. The CDR3 runs 16 residues. Germline V gene sequence: CDR1 SGHTA, CDR2 FQGNSA. The chain's CDR3 is CASSRRTGLWNTEAFF. The CDR3 nucleotides are TGTGCCAGCAGCCGCCGGACAGGCCTGTGGAACACTGAAGCTTTCTTT.

The chain links TRBV7-2 to TRBJ1-2; 7 nucleotides line up with TRBD1. J was trimmed by 11 bases and V by 5 bases; bases with no gene match: 11. The V gene's germline CDR1 is SGHTA and CDR2 FQGNSA. The CDR3 is made up of 13 amino acids. The CDR3 spells CASSVTPGGTYTF. CDR3 DNA: TGTGCCAGCAGCGTAACACCAGGGGGGACATACACCTTC.

The chain links TRBV4-3 to TRBJ2-4; 9 bases are a match to TRBD1. The CDR3 has 18 residues. The germline V gene has CDR1 LGHNA and CDR2 YSLEER. V lost 0 bases, J lost 2 bases, and 8 bases stayed unmatched. The DNA of the CDR3 is TGCGCCAGCAGCCAAGATTGGACGGGGACAGGGACCAAAAACATTCAGTACTTC. The encoded protein is CASSQDWTGTGTKNIQYF.

In regard to this clone: This sample includes further DNA sequences coding for the same CDR3. The V call is TRBV7-3, the J call TRBJ2-3, with a tentative D call TRBD2 (5 bases). Germline assignment: CDR1 SGHTA and CDR2 FQGTGA. The CDR3 is made up of 13 amino acids. The germline V and J ends were trimmed by 4 bases and 3 bases, with 8 bases remaining between them. CDR3 nucleotide sequence: TGTGCCAGCAGCTCGGACTTTACAGATACGCAGTATTTT. It translates to CASSSDFTDTQYF. Supplemented by reference TRBV7-3 and TRBJ2-3, the full variable domain reads GAGVSQTPSNKVTEKGKYVELRCDPISGHTALYWYRQSLGQGPEFLIYFQGTGAADDSGLPNDRFFAVRPEGSVSTLKIQRTERGDSAVYLCASSSDFTDTQYFGPGTRLTVL.

The chain uses TRBV29-1 and TRBJ1-1; D is unresolved. Trimming left V 3 bases short and J 4 bases short, with 9 bases between. This CDR3 has 12 residues. Germline assignment: CDR1 SQVTM and CDR2 ANQGSEA. The CDR3 spells CSVEEAFTEAFF. The DNA of the CDR3 is TGCAGCGTTGAGGAGGCCTTCACTGAAGCTTTCTTT.

This chain connects TRBV7-2 to TRBJ2-7; TRBD1 aligns across 7 bases. The CDR3 contains 14 residues. V trimming: 2 bases; J trimming: 8 bases; junction bases outside the gene matches: 9. Germline lookup yields CDR1 SGHTA and CDR2 FQGNSA. CDR3 DNA: TGTGCCAGCAGCTTATCCCGGACAGGCCCCAAGCAGTACTTC. Amino acid sequence: CASSLSRTGPKQYF.